Presented here are 26 T cell receptor beta chains from one specimen sequenced in a study of CD8+CD57+ T cells in acquired aplastic anemia. By flow cytometry, patients selected for sequencing had shown an expansion of CD8+CD57+ cells. For CDR3 and TCR beta VDJ profiling, genomic DNA was the template used. TCRdb called the reads again in MiXCR, with one record for every CDR3 protein. The sample has about 180,000 distinct CDR3 sequences, around 48% seen once. Material for sequencing was sorted CD4+, CD8+, or CD8+CD57+ T cells (not recorded which) from PBMCs. The receptors derive from a human donor with aplastic anemia.

This clonotype has only a few counts. The V call is TRBV7-8, the J call TRBJ2-1; D gene uncertain. Germline assignment: CDR1 SGHVS and CDR2 FQNEAQ. Trimming took off 5 bases at V and 6 bases at J, with 11 bases between the two ends. The CDR3 loop spans 13 amino acids. The DNA for the CDR3 is TGTGCCAGCAGCCTGGCCTTACGCAATGAGCAGTTCTTC. This translates into CASSLALRNEQFF. Filled out from reference TRBV7-8 and TRBJ2-1, the complete variable domain reads GAGVSQSPRYKVAKRGQDVALRCDPISGHVSLFWYQQALGQGPEFLTYFQNEAQLDKSGLPSDRFFAERPEGSVSTLKIQRTQQEDSAVYLCASSLALRNEQFFGPGTRLTVL.

This clonotype has a count of ten or more. V is TRBV9 and J is TRBJ1-2; weak D call: TRBD1 (6 bases). Germline V lookup: CDR1 SGDLS, CDR2 YYNGEE. Trimming stripped 4 bases from V and 7 bases from J, with 14 bases between. The CDR3 loop spans 13 amino acids. The CDR3 region has the DNA TGTGCCAGCAGCCAAGAGGGGGGCCGTGGCTACACCTTC. Translated, it gives CASSQEGGRGYTF.

This clonotype was recorded many times. In DNA, the CDR3 is TGTGCCAGCAGCCAAGATGCACTACCATCCTACGAGCAGTACTTC. Translating gives CASSQDALPSYEQYF. The rearrangement joins TRBV3-1 to TRBJ2-7; D is unclear. This CDR3 region has 15 residues. V shed 0 bases and J shed 1 base, with 10 bases lying between them. CDR1 and CDR2 (germline): LGHDT, YNNKEL (reference sequence).

This clonotype was observed at least ten times. The CDR3 spells CSASRQLRDTQYF. CDR3 DNA sequence: TGCAGTGCTAGCCGCCAACTACGGGATACGCAGTATTTT. The chain has TRBV20-1 and TRBJ2-3; D unclear. V was cut by 3 bases and J by 6 bases, with 13 bases left in between. In germline, CDR1 is DFQATT, CDR2 SNEGSKA (reference sequence). The CDR3 contains 13 residues.

A note on this clonotype: One end of the junction varies from germline; a read error may be responsible. This chain links TRBV10-2 with TRBJ2-3, with 9 bases aligning to TRBD1. This CDR3 has 14 amino acids. Germline assignment: CDR1 WSHSY and CDR2 SAAADI. The CDR3 nucleotides read TGTGCCAGCAGCGAGGACAGGGGAGGAGATACGCAGTATTTT. Residues: CASSEDRGGDTQYF.

This clonotype was seen repeatedly, ten times or more. This sequence joins TRBV2 and TRBJ2-1; 9 nucleotides line up with TRBD2. The length of the CDR3 is 15 residues. V shed 4 bases, J shed 6 bases, and the junction held 7 bases outside the gene matches. Germline-derived CDR1 and CDR2 are SNHLY and FYNNEI. The CDR3: CASSGSGGGANEQFF. Written as DNA, the CDR3 is TGTGCCAGCAGTGGGAGCGGCGGGGGGGCCAATGAGCAGTTCTTC.

This clonotype was observed at least ten times. The chain has TRBV20-1 and TRBJ1-6; 9 bases line up with TRBD1. In germline, CDR1 is DFQATT, CDR2 SNEGSKA (reference sequence). V shed 3 bases, J shed 6 bases, and the junction held 9 bases outside the gene matches. There are 16 residues in the CDR3. The DNA of the CDR3 is TGCAGTGCTAGGGTACAGGGGGCGGTAACTAATTCACCCCTCCACTTT. This encodes CSARVQGAVTNSPLHF.

The genes are TRBV2 and TRBJ1-4, with no clear D. Germline V CDR1 and CDR2: SNHLY, FYNNEI. V lost 7 bases and J lost 3, with 9 bases in between. The CDR3 totals 13 residues. The CDR3 here is CASKYSPNEKLFF. The DNA of the CDR3 is TGTGCCAGCAAGTACAGCCCTAATGAAAAACTGTTTTTT.

This clonotype has a handful of counts. The V gene is TRBV2, the J gene TRBJ1-2; 11 nucleotides match TRBD1. The V and J ends lost 7 bases and 9 bases, in that order; junction bases with no gene match: 7. The CDR3 spans 13 residues. Germline V lookup: CDR1 SNHLY, CDR2 FYNNEI. The CDR3 is CASMSGQGVSYTF. The DNA of the CDR3 is TGTGCCAGCATGTCGGGACAGGGGGTGAGCTACACCTTC.

This chain connects TRBV4-2 to TRBJ2-5, with 7 bases identical to TRBD1. The length of the CDR3 is 17 residues. Germline CDR1 and CDR2: LGHNA and YNFKEQ. With 4 bases clipped from V and 11 bases from J, the junction kept 22 bases outside the gene matches. For the CDR3, the DNA is TGTGCCAGCAGCCGTGGCAAGGGGGCAAGAAACTACAATGAGCAGTACTTC. Translation gives CASSRGKGARNYNEQYF.

This clonotype was counted many times. The chain uses TRBV14 and TRBJ1-1; D gene ambiguous. CDR1 is SGHDN and CDR2 is FVKESK in the germline V gene. V lost 4 bases and J lost 4, with 13 bases in between. The CDR3 contains 14 residues. In nucleotides, the CDR3 is TGTGCCAGCAGCCTCCGACCGATATCCACTGAAGCTTTCTTT. Its protein is CASSLRPISTEAFF.

This clonotype has just one count. The rearrangement uses TRBV15 and TRBJ2-3; possible D gene TRBD1, 5 bases. Trimming pared 1 base from V and 4 bases from J, leaving 15 bases between. The CDR3 is 16 amino acids. CDR1 and CDR2 from the germline V gene are LNHNV and YYDKDF (reference sequence). CDR3 DNA sequence: TGTGCCACCAGCAGAGTAGGTAGGGGAAGGTCAGATACGCAGTATTTT. As protein: CATSRVGRGRSDTQYF. Together with reference TRBV15 and TRBJ2-3, the CDR3 gives the full variable domain: DAMVIQNPRYQVTQFGKPVTLSCSQTLNHNVMYWYQQKSSQAPKLLFHYYDKDFNNEADTPDNFQSRRPNTSFCFLDIRSPGLGDTAMYLCATSRVGRGRSDTQYFGPGTRLTVL.

This clonotype came up many times. The V gene is TRBV19, the J gene TRBJ1-1, with D maybe TRBD1 (6 bases). Looked up from germline, CDR1 is LNHDA and CDR2 is SQIVND (reference sequence). The ends were cut back, 7 bases at V and 1 base at J, with 13 bases in the middle. This CDR3 is built from 14 residues. CDR3 bases: TGTGCCAGTACTGCCCCAGGGGCGAACACTGAAGCTTTCTTT. This encodes CASTAPGANTEAFF.

There are many counts of this clonotype. The chain uses TRBV20-1 and TRBJ2-1; D gene uncertain. Trimming stripped 5 bases from V and 0 bases from J, with 14 bases between. The CDR3 consists of 15 residues. CDR1 is DFQATT, CDR2 SNEGSKA, per germline (reference sequence). Written as DNA, the CDR3 is TGCAGTGCTCGAATGGGTCTTACCTCCTACAATGAGCAGTTCTTC. Translated, it gives CSARMGLTSYNEQFF.

The chain is built from TRBV19 and TRBJ2-5; TRBD2 agrees at 7 bases. This CDR3 is built from 16 residues. V trimming: 5 bases; J trimming: 1 base; junction bases outside the gene matches: 10. From germline, CDR1 is LNHDA and CDR2 SQIVND (reference sequence). This CDR3 reads CASSPHGASGQETQYF. In DNA, the CDR3 is TGTGCCAGTAGTCCCCATGGGGCTAGCGGCCAAGAGACCCAGTACTTC.

This clonotype was seen at least ten times. V gene TRBV29-1 combines with J gene TRBJ2-1; TRBD2 aligns across 8 bases. The V gene's germline CDR1 is SQVTM and CDR2 ANQGSEA. J lost 7 bases, V lost 6 bases, and 11 bases had no gene match. This CDR3 spans 14 amino acids. In DNA form, the CDR3 reads TGCAGCGTCCTTAGCGGGGCCGGTGAGAATGAGCAGTTCTTC. Protein product: CSVLSGAGENEQFF.

The rearrangement uses TRBV20-1 and TRBJ1-2; no clear D gene. Germline lookup yields CDR1 DFQATT and CDR2 SNEGSKA (reference sequence). The CDR3 extends over 12 amino acids. With 8 bases removed from V and 4 bases from J, the gap between germline ends came to 14 bases. CDR3 coding DNA: TGCAGTTTGACGACGGCGCCCTATGGCTACACCTTC. This sequence encodes CSLTTAPYGYTF.

The chain carries TRBV11-2 and TRBJ2-5; TRBD2 matches at 11 bases. Trimming cost V 6 bases and J 0 bases; bases outside gene matches: 18. Germline values: CDR1 SGHAT, CDR2 FQNNGV. This CDR3 contains 20 residues. CDR3 protein: CASSAYHILAGAWYQETQYF. As DNA, the CDR3 is TGTGCCAGCAGTGCTTATCACATACTAGCGGGGGCCTGGTACCAAGAGACCCAGTACTTC.

CDR3 DNA sequence: TGCAGCGTGGGTGGCAGGGAGTTAGACAATGAGCAGTTCTTC. As protein: CSVGGRELDNEQFF. This chain uses TRBV29-1 with TRBJ2-1; possibly TRBD1 or TRBD2 for D (5 bases each). CDR1 is SQVTM and CDR2 is ANQGSEA in the germline V gene. CDR3 length: 14 amino acids. V was cut by 6 bases and J by 5 bases, with 17 bases left in between.

The table lists this clonotype with a few counts. The chain recombines TRBV29-1 with TRBJ2-7, with 10 nucleotides matching TRBD2. Germline lookup yields CDR1 SQVTM and CDR2 ANQGSEA. There are 14 residues in the CDR3. Trimming cost V 1 base and J 5 bases; bases outside gene matches: 5. The CDR3 DNA reads TGCAGCGTTGAAGGAGCGGGGGGGGCCGACGAGCAGTACTTC. Protein product: CSVEGAGGADEQYF.

The rearrangement links TRBV15 to TRBJ2-3, with a weak D call TRBD2 (7 bases). V shed 5 bases and J shed 0 bases, with 18 bases lying between them. This CDR3 comprises 17 residues. Per the germline V gene, CDR1 is LNHNV and CDR2 is YYDKDF (reference sequence). The CDR3 DNA reads TGTGCCACCAGCGAGGGGGTGGGAGGGTCTAGCACAGATACGCAGTATTTT. Translation: CATSEGVGGSSTDTQYF.

This chain connects TRBV20-1 to TRBJ2-3, with D tentatively TRBD1 (5 bases). This CDR3 is 15 amino acids long. Looked up from germline, CDR1 is DFQATT and CDR2 is SNEGSKA (reference sequence). V was pared by 3 bases and J by 8 bases, with 21 bases between. This CDR3 is CSASRQGEQAGTQYF. CDR3 DNA: TGCAGTGCTAGCAGACAAGGGGAACAGGCAGGTACGCAGTATTTT.

This clonotype was recorded many times. This sequence joins TRBV29-1 and TRBJ2-7; D unclear. CDR3 length: 12 amino acids. From germline, CDR1 is SQVTM and CDR2 ANQGSEA. With 5 bases removed from V and 3 bases from J, the gap between germline ends came to 11 bases. Here the CDR3 DNA reads TGCAGCGTTCCGAACAGAAGCTACGAGCAGTACTTC. Residues: CSVPNRSYEQYF.

This clonotype was seen many times. The chain is built from TRBV9 and TRBJ1-1; weak D call: TRBD1 (5 bases). The CDR3 sequence is 14 residues long. Germline V CDR1 and CDR2: SGDLS, YYNGEE. Trimming pared 0 bases from V and 4 bases from J, leaving 10 bases between. The CDR3 is CASSVGGFATEAFF. The CDR3 bases are TGTGCCAGCAGCGTAGGGGGGTTCGCCACTGAAGCTTTCTTT. The full variable domain, its missing parts supplied by reference TRBV9 and TRBJ1-1, is DSGVTQTPKHLITATGQRVTLRCSPRSGDLSVYWYQQSLDQGLQFLIQYYNGEERAKGNILERFSAQQFPDLHSELNLSSLELGDSALYFCASSVGGFATEAFFGQGTRLTVV.

Details on this clonotype: A clone one base away is much larger, so this may be a read error. The V call is TRBV12-3 or TRBV12-4, the J call TRBJ2-7; no clear D. The CDR3 covers 11 residues. The CDR3 loop reads CANSPGYEQYF. The CDR3 DNA reads as TGTGCCAACAGTCCCGGCTACGAGCAGTACTTC.

This clonotype was seen ten or more times. The chain links TRBV15 to TRBJ2-7, with 9 bases aligning to TRBD1. V dropped 1 base and J dropped 3; count of bases not matched to a gene: 7. Germline V gene data show CDR1 as LNHNV and CDR2 as YYDKDF (reference sequence). The CDR3 extends over 16 amino acids. CDR3 loop: CATSRGPGQGNYEQYF. In nucleotides, the CDR3 is TGTGCCACCAGCAGAGGACCTGGACAGGGGAACTACGAGCAGTACTTC.